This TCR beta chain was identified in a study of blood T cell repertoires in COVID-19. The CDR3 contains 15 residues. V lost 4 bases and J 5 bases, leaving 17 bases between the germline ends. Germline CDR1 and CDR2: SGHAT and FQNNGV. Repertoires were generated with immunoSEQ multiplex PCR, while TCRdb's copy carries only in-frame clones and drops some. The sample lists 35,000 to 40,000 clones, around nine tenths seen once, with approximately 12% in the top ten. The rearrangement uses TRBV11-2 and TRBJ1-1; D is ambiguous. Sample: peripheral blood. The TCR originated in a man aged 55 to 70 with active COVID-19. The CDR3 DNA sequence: TGTGCCAGCAGCTCTTATCGGGGTGATAGAACTGAAGCTTTCTTT. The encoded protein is CASSSYRGDRTEAFF. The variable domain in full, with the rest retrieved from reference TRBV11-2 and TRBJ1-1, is EAGVAQSPRYKIIEKRQSVAFWCNPISGHATLYWYQQILGQGPKLLIQFQNNGVVDDSQLPKDRFSAERLKGVDSTLKIQPAKLEDSAVYLCASSSYRGDRTEAFFGQGTRLTVV.